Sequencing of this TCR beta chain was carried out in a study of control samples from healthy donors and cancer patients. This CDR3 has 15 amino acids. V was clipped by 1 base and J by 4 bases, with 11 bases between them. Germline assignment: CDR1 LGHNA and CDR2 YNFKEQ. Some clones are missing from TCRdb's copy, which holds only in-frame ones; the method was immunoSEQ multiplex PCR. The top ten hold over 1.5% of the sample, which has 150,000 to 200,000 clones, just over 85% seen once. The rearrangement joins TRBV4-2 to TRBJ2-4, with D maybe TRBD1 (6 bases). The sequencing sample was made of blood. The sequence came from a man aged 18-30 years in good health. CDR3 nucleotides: TGTGCCAGCAGCCAAGTTAGCACAGGGAAAAACATTCAGTACTTC. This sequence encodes CASSQVSTGKNIQYF.